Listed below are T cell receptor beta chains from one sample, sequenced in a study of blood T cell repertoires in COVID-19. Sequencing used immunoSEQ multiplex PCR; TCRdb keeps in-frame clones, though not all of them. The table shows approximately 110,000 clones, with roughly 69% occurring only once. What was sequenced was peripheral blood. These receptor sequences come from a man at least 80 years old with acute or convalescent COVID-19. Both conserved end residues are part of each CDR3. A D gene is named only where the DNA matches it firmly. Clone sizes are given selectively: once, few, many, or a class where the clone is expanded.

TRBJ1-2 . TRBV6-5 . TGTGCCAGCAGTTACTCGTTTCAGGGTAGCTATGGCTACACCTTC CASSYSFQGSYGYTF
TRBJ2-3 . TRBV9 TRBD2 TGTGCCAGCAGCGTCGCGGGGGGCGCAGATACGCAGTATTTT CASSVAGGADTQYF
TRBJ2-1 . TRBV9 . TGTGCCAGCAACCGTGGGGCCCTAGGCAATGAGCAGTTCTTC CASNRGALGNEQFF
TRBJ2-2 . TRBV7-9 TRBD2 TGTGCCAGCAGCTCAGTCGGGACTAGGGCTCCCCGGGAGCTGTTTTTT CASSSVGTRAPRELFF
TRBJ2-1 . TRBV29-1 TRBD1 TGCAGCGGGGACAGGTTGGGTGAGCAGTTCTTC CSGDRLGEQFF
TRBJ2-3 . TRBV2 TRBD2 TGTGCCAGCAGTATCTTGGGTAGCGGGGCTATAACAGATACGCAGTATTTT CASSILGSGAITDTQYF
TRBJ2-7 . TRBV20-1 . TGCAGTGCTCGTCCCGTCTACGAGCAGTACTTC CSARPVYEQYF
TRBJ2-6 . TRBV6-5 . TGTGCCAGCAGTTACGGGGGGAACTCTGGGGCCAACGTCCTGACTTTC CASSYGGNSGANVLTF
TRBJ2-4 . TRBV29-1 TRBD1 TGCAGCGTTACCACAGGGGCATTGAACATTCAGTACTTC CSVTTGALNIQYF
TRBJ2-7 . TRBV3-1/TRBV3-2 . TGTGCCAGCAGCCAGGACCTCGGGGGACGGTCCTACGAGCAGTACTTC CASSQDLGGRSYEQYF
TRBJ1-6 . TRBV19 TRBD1 TGTGCCAGTAGTAACAACAGGGGAGAATCACCCCTCCACTTT CASSNNRGESPLHF
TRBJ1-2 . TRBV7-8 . TGTGCCAGCAGCTTCCAACCAGGTCAGGGTGGCTACACCTTC CASSFQPGQGGYTF
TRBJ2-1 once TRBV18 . TGTGCCAGCTCACCACCTCCGCGGGCCGGGAATGAGCAGTTCTTC CASSPPPRAGNEQFF
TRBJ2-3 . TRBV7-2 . TGTGCCAGCAGCTTCCGGAGGGGCGACTACACAGATACGCAGTATTTT CASSFRRGDYTDTQYF
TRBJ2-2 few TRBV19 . TGTGCCAGTAGTTTATCCGGGGAGCTGTTTTTT CASSLSGELFF
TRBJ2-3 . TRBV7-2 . TGTGCCAGCAGACGACTCACAGATACGCAGTATTTT CASRRLTDTQYF
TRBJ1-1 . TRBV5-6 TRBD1 TGTGCCAGCAGCATTCGACAGGGTAAAGCTTTCTTT CASSIRQGKAFF
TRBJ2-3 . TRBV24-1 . TGTGCCACCGGACGGGACACAGATACGCAGTATTTT CATGRDTDTQYF
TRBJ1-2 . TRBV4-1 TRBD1 TGCGCCAGCAGCCAAGACCCGGACAGGTCCTATGGCTACACCTTC CASSQDPDRSYGYTF
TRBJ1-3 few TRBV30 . TGTGCCTGGAGGTCTAACGTCCTAGCCTCTGGAAACACCATATATTTT CAWRSNVLASGNTIYF
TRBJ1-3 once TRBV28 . TGTGCCAGCAGTTTACCGACAGTCTCTGGAAACACCATATATTTT CASSLPTVSGNTIYF
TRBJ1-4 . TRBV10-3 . TGTGCCATCGGGGAGGGGGGAACGACAGGACGTAATGAAAAACTGTTTTTT CAIGEGGTTGRNEKLFF
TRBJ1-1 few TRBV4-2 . TGTGCCAGCAGTCACGAAACCCGCCGGACTGAAGCTTTCTTT CASSHETRRTEAFF
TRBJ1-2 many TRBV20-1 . TGCAGTGCTAGAGATAGGGGAGGCTACACCTTC CSARDRGGYTF
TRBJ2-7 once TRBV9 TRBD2 TGTGCCAGCAGCTTAAGCGGGGGACTCACCTACGAGCAGTACTTC CASSLSGGLTYEQYF
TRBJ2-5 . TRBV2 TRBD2 TGTGCCAGCAGTGAGGGAGCGGGAGGTTGGATAGGGACCCAGTACTTC CASSEGAGGWIGTQYF
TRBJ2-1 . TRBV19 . TGTGCCAGTAGTCTTCGGGGTGAGCAGTTCTTC CASSLRGEQFF
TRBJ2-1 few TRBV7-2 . TGTGCCAGCAGCTTGGTGGGGGGAGACAATGAGCAGTTCTTC CASSLVGGDNEQFF
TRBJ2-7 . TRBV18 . TGTGCCAGCTCACCACAGGAGTTGTACGAGCAGTACTTC CASSPQELYEQYF
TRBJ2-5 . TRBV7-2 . TGTGCCAGCAGCTCCAGGGGACCGCCAGGAGAGACCCAGTACTTC CASSSRGPPGETQYF
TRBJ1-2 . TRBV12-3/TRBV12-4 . TGTGCCAGCAGGGACACGGGTTACTATGGCTACACCTTC CASRDTGYYGYTF
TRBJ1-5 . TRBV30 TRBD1 TGTGCCTGGAACAGGGGGCCGGATCAGCCCCAGCATTTT CAWNRGPDQPQHF
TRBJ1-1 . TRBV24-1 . TGTGCCACCAGTGATTTGCGCGGACAGAAAGCTTTCTTT CATSDLRGQKAFF
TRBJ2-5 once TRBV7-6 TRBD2 TGTGCCAGCAGCTTACAGGGACTAGCGGGAAGTGAGACCCAGTACTTC CASSLQGLAGSETQYF
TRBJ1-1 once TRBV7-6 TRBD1 TGTGCCAGCAGCTTAGTGGGGACAGGGGGCATCGACACTGAAGCTTTCTTT CASSLVGTGGIDTEAFF
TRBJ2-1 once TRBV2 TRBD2 TGTGCCAGCAGTTCCGGGACTAGCGGGTACAATGAGCAGTTCTTC CASSSGTSGYNEQFF
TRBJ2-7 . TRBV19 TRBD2 TGTGCCACCACGTGGGGGACTAGCGACAACGAGCAGTACTTC CATTWGTSDNEQYF
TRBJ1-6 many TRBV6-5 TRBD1 TGTGCCAGCACTCCGACAGGGTTGCTTAATTCACCCCTCCACTTT CASTPTGLLNSPLHF
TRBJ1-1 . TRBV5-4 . TGTGCCAGCAGCTTCGGACGGACAACTACTGAAGCTTTCTTT CASSFGRTTTEAFF
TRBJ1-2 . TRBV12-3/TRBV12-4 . TGTGCCAGCCGGGACAACTCTAACTATGGCTACACCTTC CASRDNSNYGYTF
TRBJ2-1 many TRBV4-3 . TGCGCCAGCAGCCAAGAGTATAGCACTTACAATGAGCAGTTCTTC CASSQEYSTYNEQFF
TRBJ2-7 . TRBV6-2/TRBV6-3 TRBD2 TGTGCCAGCAGTCGAAATGGACTAGCGGACAACTACGAGCAGTACTTC CASSRNGLADNYEQYF
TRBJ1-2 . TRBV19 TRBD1 TGTGCCAGTAGTACCGGGACAGGGGTGGCTGGCTACACCTTC CASSTGTGVAGYTF
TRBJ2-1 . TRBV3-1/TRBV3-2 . TGTGCCAGCAGCCGAGACAGGAATACCTACAATGAGCAGTTCTTC CASSRDRNTYNEQFF
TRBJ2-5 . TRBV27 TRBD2 TGTGCCAGCAGCCCCGGGACTACAAACCAAGAGACCCAGTACTTC CASSPGTTNQETQYF
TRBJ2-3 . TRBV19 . TGTGCCAGTAGTATGAGAAACCCCACAGATACGCAGTATTTT CASSMRNPTDTQYF